This passage covers 25 T cell receptor beta chains from one sample sequenced in a study of shared clonotypes between healthy human individuals. The table came from immunoSEQ multiplex PCR; TCRdb's copy has only in-frame clones and leaves some out. The table lists around 1.9 million clones, about 94% of them singletons. Naive CD8 cells comprised CD45RO-negative, CCR7-positively selected cells, excluding terminally differentiated effector memory CD45RA+ cells. The sample taken for sequencing was naive CD8+ T cells from PBMCs. These receptors came from a man younger than 35 in good health. Some clones in this sample may be carry-over from other donors' samples.

This clone was recorded only once. The chain uses TRBV2 and TRBJ2-7; the D gene is possibly TRBD1 (6 bases). V was clipped by 0 bases and J by 4 bases, with 16 bases between them. The CDR3 contains 16 residues. Germline V gene sequence: CDR1 SNHLY, CDR2 FYNNEI. The CDR3 protein is CASSEAQNRADYEQYF. The CDR3 DNA reads TGTGCCAGCAGTGAAGCCCAGAACAGGGCAGATTACGAGCAGTACTTC.

The chain employs TRBV2 and TRBJ2-3, with a tentative D call TRBD2 (5 bases). Looked up from germline, CDR1 is SNHLY and CDR2 is FYNNEI. The length of the CDR3 is 17 residues. Trimming removed 1 base from V and 5 bases from J, with 19 bases in between. The CDR3 reads CASSEDGRSRVGDTQYF. In nucleotides, the CDR3 is TGTGCCAGCAGTGAAGATGGACGATCGCGGGTAGGAGATACGCAGTATTTT. Full variable domain (remainder filled in from reference TRBV2 and TRBJ2-3): EPEVTQTPSHQVTQMGQEVILRCVPISNHLYFYWYRQILGQKVEFLVSFYNNEISEKSEIFDDQFSVERPDGSNFTLKIRSTKLEDSAMYFCASSEDGRSRVGDTQYFGPGTRLTVL.

J is TRBJ2-7 and V is TRBV18; 10 bases are shared with TRBD2. Trimming cost V 1 base and J 2 bases; bases outside gene matches: 5. Germline CDR1 reads KGHSH; CDR2 reads LQKENI. The CDR3 length is 16 residues. The CDR3 DNA reads TGTGCCAGCTCACCACACCCAGCGGGAGGGCCCTACGAGCAGTACTTC. It encodes CASSPHPAGGPYEQYF.

Written as DNA, the CDR3 is TGTGCCAGCAGCCCCGGGACAGGGGGGCGAAGCGAGCAGTACTTC. Amino acids: CASSPGTGGRSEQYF. V gene TRBV7-3 combines with J gene TRBJ2-7, with 11 bases that match TRBD1. This CDR3 has 15 residues. The germline V gene encodes CDR1 SGHTA and CDR2 FQGTGA. Unmatched junction bases numbered 9, after V lost 5 bases and J lost 6 bases. Full variable domain (remainder filled in from reference TRBV7-3 and TRBJ2-7): GAGVSQTPSNKVTEKGKYVELRCDPISGHTALYWYRQSLGQGPEFLIYFQGTGAADDSGLPNDRFFAVRPEGSVSTLKIQRTERGDSAVYLCASSPGTGGRSEQYFGPGTRLTVT.

The chain's CDR3 is CASSDSGRSLNEQFF. In DNA form, the CDR3 reads TGTGCCAGCAGCGATAGCGGGAGGTCCCTCAATGAGCAGTTCTTC. The V and J genes are TRBV5-6 and TRBJ2-1; 10 nucleotides line up with TRBD2. The length of the CDR3 is 15 residues. Germline CDR1 is SGHDT and CDR2 is YYEEEE. V lost 4 bases to trimming and J lost 6 bases; unmatched junction nucleotides: 7.

The V call is TRBV28, the J call TRBJ2-1, with D unclear. Germline V gene data show CDR1 as MDHEN and CDR2 as SYDVKM. This CDR3 contains 15 residues. Trimming removed 5 bases at V and 7 bases at J, with 18 bases between. DNA for the CDR3: TGTGCCAGCAGTCCCGGCCACACTAAGTTGAATGAGCAGTTCTTC. This encodes CASSPGHTKLNEQFF.

This clone was observed a handful of times. V is TRBV4-2 and J is TRBJ2-7, with 7 nucleotides matching TRBD2. CDR1 and CDR2 (germline): LGHNA, YNFKEQ. Trimming cost V 3 bases and J 0 bases; bases outside gene matches: 14. The CDR3 extends over 18 amino acids. The CDR3 region is CASSQSLAQGGSSYEQYF. For the CDR3, the DNA is TGTGCCAGCAGCCAGTCCCTCGCCCAGGGCGGGAGCTCCTACGAGCAGTACTTC.

This rearrangement joins TRBV11-2 to TRBJ2-7; a possible D gene is TRBD2 (6 bases). V was trimmed by 1 base and J by 3 bases, leaving 16 bases between them. The CDR3 extends over 16 amino acids. Germline V lookup: CDR1 SGHAT, CDR2 FQNNGV. CDR3 region: CASSLALGLGFYEQYF. As DNA, the CDR3 is TGTGCCAGCAGCTTAGCCCTGGGACTCGGGTTCTACGAGCAGTACTTC.

The rearrangement uses TRBV19 and TRBJ2-1, with TRBD2 matching over 10 bases. Per germline, CDR1 LNHDA and CDR2 SQIVND (reference sequence). This CDR3 comprises 15 residues. J was trimmed by 8 bases and V by 2 bases; bases with no gene match: 6. In DNA form, the CDR3 reads TGTGCCAGTAGTATAAGGCTAGCGGGGGTACATGAGCAGTTCTTC. Translation gives CASSIRLAGVHEQFF.

The gene calls are TRBV6-5 and TRBJ2-7; TRBD1 is a possible D gene (6 bases). Germline loops: CDR1 MNHEY, CDR2 SVGAGI. Trimming stripped 11 bases from V and 4 bases from J, with 18 bases between. This CDR3 is built from 13 residues. The CDR3 sequence: CACDQGRIYEQYF. The CDR3 DNA sequence: TGTGCCTGCGATCAGGGGAGAATATACGAGCAGTACTTC.

The J gene is TRBJ2-7, the V gene TRBV11-2; 10 nucleotides line up with TRBD1. Trimming at V came to 5 bases and at J to 3 bases, leaving 4 bases not matched to a gene. CDR3 length: 14 amino acids. Germline V gene sequence: CDR1 SGHAT, CDR2 FQNNGV. In DNA, the CDR3 is TGTGCCAGCAGCAAAGGGACAGGGGTCTACGAGCAGTACTTC. This codes for CASSKGTGVYEQYF.

The DNA of the CDR3 is TGTGCCAGCAGCTTAGGACCACGCAAAGGCACAGATACGCAGTATTTT. It yields the protein CASSLGPRKGTDTQYF. The gene calls are TRBV11-2 and TRBJ2-3; D gene unclear. Deletions cut 1 base from V and 1 base from J, with 12 bases between. CDR1 is SGHAT and CDR2 is FQNNGV in the germline V gene. This CDR3 has 16 amino acids.

This chain connects TRBV13 to TRBJ2-7; 10 bases align to TRBD2. CDR3 size: 15 residues. Germline CDR1 is PRHDT and CDR2 is FYEKMQ (reference sequence). With V trimmed by 5 bases and J by 2 bases, 6 bases remained unmatched. CDR3 protein: CASSPPSGRAYEQYF. In nucleotides, the CDR3 is TGTGCCAGCAGCCCCCCCAGCGGGAGGGCCTACGAGCAGTACTTC.

V is TRBV21-1 and J is TRBJ1-1; the table assigns TRBD1, which was not confirmed against the DNA. TRBV21-1 is described as a pseudogene. The CDR3 is made up of 16 amino acids. CDR3 amino acids: CASSNNPGHTTAEAFF. The CDR3 bases are TGTGCCAGCAGCAACAATCCGGGACATACGACGGCTGAAGCTTTCTTT.

This CDR3 reads CASSVGLAGAVYNEQFF. The DNA for the CDR3 is TGTGCCAGCAGCGTGGGACTAGCGGGGGCCGTCTACAATGAGCAGTTCTTC. The V gene is TRBV5-6, the J gene TRBJ2-1; 14 positions agree with TRBD2. The CDR3 length is 17 residues. Germline V lookup: CDR1 SGHDT, CDR2 YYEEEE. Trimming took 4 bases from V and 3 from J; bases not matched to a gene: 6.

The chain links TRBV7-9 to TRBJ1-1; D might be TRBD1 (5 bases). Germline V gene data show CDR1 as SEHNR and CDR2 as FQNEAQ (reference sequence). The V end lost 5 bases, the J end lost 6 bases, and 10 bases lay between the germline ends. The CDR3 is 12 amino acids. The CDR3 sequence: CASSRGGPEAFF. CDR3 bases: TGTGCCAGCAGCCGCGGGGGACCTGAAGCTTTCTTT.

The chain couples TRBV9 to TRBJ2-1; 16 positions match TRBD2. The CDR3 is made up of 17 amino acids. Trimming at V came to 4 bases and at J to 4 bases, leaving 5 bases not matched to a gene. Germline loops: CDR1 SGDLS, CDR2 YYNGEE. The CDR3 region has the DNA TGTGCCAGCAGCCTCACGGGACTAGCGGGAGGGTACAATGAGCAGTTCTTC. Translating it yields CASSLTGLAGGYNEQFF. The entire variable domain, with the rest obtained from reference TRBV9 and TRBJ2-1, is as follows: DSGVTQTPKHLITATGQRVTLRCSPRSGDLSVYWYQQSLDQGLQFLIQYYNGEERAKGNILERFSAQQFPDLHSELNLSSLELGDSALYFCASSLTGLAGGYNEQFFGPGTRLTVL.

This clone was seen just once. V usage is TRBV5-1 and J usage is TRBJ2-2; tentative D call: TRBD2 (5 bases). This CDR3 contains 12 residues. Germline V lookup: CDR1 SGHRS, CDR2 YFSETQ. The V end was cut by 4 bases, the J end by 5 bases, with 6 bases between. The CDR3 nucleotides are TGCGCCAGCAGCGGCGGGACCGGGGAGCTGTTTTTT. Translating it yields CASSGGTGELFF.

This clone came up a few times. The CDR3 protein is CASRAILRKTEAFF. In nucleotides, the CDR3 is TGTGCCAGTCGGGCAATACTTAGGAAGACTGAAGCTTTCTTT. The chain employs TRBV19 and TRBJ1-1, with D unresolved. V lost 8 bases to trimming and J lost 5 bases, with 18 bases between them. CDR3 length: 14 residues. Germline CDR1 is LNHDA and CDR2 is SQIVND (reference sequence). Using reference TRBV19 and TRBJ1-1 for the parts outside the CDR3, the full variable domain is DGGITQSPKYLFRKEGQNVTLSCEQNLNHDAMYWYRQDPGQGLRLIYYSQIVNDFQKGDIAEGYSVSREKKESFPLTVTSAQKNPTAFYLCASRAILRKTEAFFGQGTRLTVV.

This clone is a singleton in its sample. As DNA, the CDR3 is TGTGCCAGCAGTTTATCGATGGGGAGCAATCAGCCCCAGCATTTT. It specifies CASSLSMGSNQPQHF. The V call is TRBV27, the J call TRBJ1-5, with D unresolved. The CDR3 totals 15 residues. Germline CDR1 and CDR2: MNHEY and SMNVEV (reference sequence). Trimming removed 0 bases from V and 1 base from J, with 7 bases in between.

The chain links TRBV4-1 to TRBJ2-7; TRBD2 agrees at 7 bases. V gave up 3 bases and J gave up 4 bases; unmatched junction bases: 15. The CDR3 runs 17 residues. CDR1 and CDR2 (germline): MGHRA, YSYEKL. The DNA for the CDR3 is TGCGCCAGCAGCCAGAAACTAGCGCCCGGAGTATCATACGAGCAGTACTTC. Amino acid sequence: CASSQKLAPGVSYEQYF.

This chain links TRBV27 with TRBJ1-3; D gene ambiguous. Germline-derived CDR1 and CDR2 are MNHEY and SMNVEV (reference sequence). CDR3 length: 15 residues. V shed 5 bases and J shed 5 bases, with 16 bases lying between them. In DNA, the CDR3 is TGTGCCAGCAGTCCCGTTGGGGATTTGAGAAACACCATATATTTT. This translates into CASSPVGDLRNTIYF.

V and J are TRBV25-1 and TRBJ1-4; D might be TRBD1 (5 bases). Germline V CDR1 and CDR2: MGHDK, SYGVNS. With 1 base removed from V and 4 bases from J, the gap between germline ends came to 7 bases. There are 14 residues in the CDR3. CDR3 sequence reads: CASSEWGINEKLFF. The CDR3, as DNA: TGTGCCAGCAGTGAATGGGGGATTAATGAAAAACTGTTTTTT.

The rearrangement links TRBV9 to TRBJ1-2, with D possibly matching TRBD1 (5 bases). The CDR3 totals 16 residues. CDR1 and CDR2 (germline): SGDLS, YYNGEE. Trimming left V 5 bases short and J 4 bases short, with 21 bases between. Written as DNA, the CDR3 is TGTGCCAGCAGGGCAGGGTGGGGACGGCTTCCCTATGGCTACACCTTC. It translates to CASRAGWGRLPYGYTF.

The chain employs TRBV29-1 and TRBJ2-6; the D gene is possibly TRBD1 (6 bases). With 1 base removed from V and 0 bases from J, the gap between germline ends came to 10 bases. The CDR3 runs to 16 residues. Germline V gene data show CDR1 as SQVTM and CDR2 as ANQGSEA. CDR3 bases: TGCAGCGTTGAAGGGACAGAGCTCTCTGGGGCCAACGTCCTGACTTTC. Protein sequence: CSVEGTELSGANVLTF.